This TCR beta chain was captured in a study of T cells in Graves' hyperthyroidism and ophthalmopathy. RNA transcripts gave rise to amplified TCR beta CDR3 regions. The primer set for the first-round RT-PCR of the TCR CDR3 was HTBI. MiXCR, applied by TCRdb to the multiplex PCR reads, yields one record per CDR3 protein. The sample lists about 360,000 distinct CDR3 sequences; around 14% were seen once. A patient was excluded if there was uncontrolled infection, other autoimmune disease, pregnancy or lactation. Each diagnosis was grounded in clinical symptoms, serum thyroxine and TRAb, thyroid ultrasound, and orbital computed tomography. This clonotype occurred many times. The CDR3 runs 11 residues. Germline lookup yields CDR1 MNHNS and CDR2 SASEGT. V lost 5 bases, J lost 8 bases, and 9 bases lay in between.

This receptor was identified in a young woman with Graves' hyperthyroidism. Sequenced sample: blood. The chain has TRBV6-1 and TRBJ1-2; no definite D call. The DNA of the CDR3 is TGTGCCAGCAGTTCGACTGTGGGCTACACCTTC. Translated, it gives CASSSTVGYTF.